This record concerns one T cell receptor (beta chain) sequence. Losses at the gene ends were 3 bases for V and 9 bases for J; bases not matched to a gene: 2. This CDR3 is built from 12 residues. TCRdb re-analysed the 5' RACE reads in MiXCR, keeping a single row per CDR3 protein. The table shows about 65,000 distinct CDR3 sequences, with roughly 3.7% occurring only once. The sample is drawn from a study of neurological immune-mediated disorders. The V and J genes are TRBV12-3 or TRBV12-4 and TRBJ2-1; the match to TRBD1 covers 7 bases. This receptor was taken from a man aged 45-65 years with multiple sclerosis. The sequenced sample was PBMCs. The CDR3 spells CASSLRGPEQFF. CDR3 nucleotide sequence: TGTGCCAGCAGTTTGAGGGGGCCTGAGCAGTTCTTC.